Shown below are 8 T cell receptor beta chains from a single sample sequenced in a study of blood T cell repertoires in COVID-19 (dated by TCRdb to between 2020 and 2021). Library method: the immunoSEQ multiplex PCR assay. What TCRdb holds here is the immuneACCESS table cut down to in-frame rearrangements. Part of the clones is not present; checked against another copy, under half of the missing clones reflect an unresolved V gene, and the others are unexplained. The sample data list 200,000 to 250,000 clones, and approximately 81% of these were observed just once. Of the sample, just under 20% falls within the top ten clones. The sample comprised peripheral blood. These receptors were taken from a man aged 30-40 years with active or convalescent COVID-19.

This chain joins TRBV28 and TRBJ2-1, with 7 positions matching TRBD1. This CDR3 has 13 residues. Germline CDR1 MDHEN, CDR2 SYDVKM. The V and J ends lost 8 bases and 5 bases, in that order; junction bases with no gene match: 6. The CDR3 here is CASRTGINNEQFF. CDR3 bases: TGTGCCAGCCGGACAGGAATCAACAATGAGCAGTTCTTC.

As to this clone: An end of the junction differs from the germline gene, which may be a read error. The gene calls are TRBV5-1 and TRBJ1-3; 9 bases agree with TRBD1. The germline gives CDR1 SGHRS, CDR2 YFSETQ. The CDR3 extends over 14 amino acids. The CDR3 spells CASSPLGQGSTIYF. The CDR3 region has the DNA TGCGCCAGCAGCCCATTGGGACAGGGAAGCACCATATATTTT.

The rearrangement uses TRBV9 and TRBJ2-1; the D gene is possibly TRBD2 (5 bases). The V gene's germline CDR1 is SGDLS and CDR2 YYNGEE. This CDR3 is 16 amino acids long. V was cut by 3 bases and J by 6 bases, with 19 bases left in between. CDR3 in amino acids: CASSGFSDRSFNEQFF. In DNA form, the CDR3 reads TGTGCCAGCAGCGGCTTTAGCGACCGGAGTTTCAATGAGCAGTTCTTC.

The J gene is TRBJ1-5, the V gene TRBV24-1, with TRBD1 matching 8 bases. This CDR3 spans 14 amino acids. Germline V gene sequence: CDR1 KGHDR, CDR2 SFDVKD. J gave up 7 bases and V 6 bases, and 7 bases lay outside the gene matches. CDR3 in amino acids: CATSRQGSLQPQHF. The CDR3 nucleotides are TGTGCCACCAGTAGACAGGGGTCTTTGCAGCCCCAGCATTTT.

This clone was observed a single time. The rearrangement uses TRBV28 and TRBJ1-5; D is uncertain. Germline-derived CDR1 and CDR2 are MDHEN and SYDVKM. The CDR3 contains 17 residues. Trimming cost V 2 bases and J 6 bases, with 20 bases left between them. The CDR3 loop is CASSLIFGVGSPQPQHF. The CDR3 DNA is TGTGCCAGCAGTTTAATTTTCGGAGTCGGAAGTCCTCAGCCCCAGCATTTT.

This sequence joins TRBV7-2 and TRBJ1-2; tentatively, D is TRBD1 (6 bases). Trimming left V 5 bases short and J 5 bases short, with 21 bases between. Germline CDR1 reads SGHTA; CDR2 reads FQGNSA. The CDR3 length is 16 residues. The CDR3 DNA is TGTGCCAGCAGCCCCTCCCTTAGAGGGGGGGGTTATGGCTACACCTTC. Translated, it gives CASSPSLRGGGYGYTF.

V is TRBV5-1 and J is TRBJ1-1; maybe TRBD1 (6 bases). The CDR3 loop spans 16 amino acids. V lost 1 base and J 4 bases, leaving 17 bases between the germline ends. Looked up from germline, CDR1 is SGHRS and CDR2 is YFSETQ. In DNA form, the CDR3 reads TGCGCCAGCAGCTTGATCGTGGGGGCTAGTGGCACTGAAGCTTTCTTT. Its translation is CASSLIVGASGTEAFF.

The J gene is TRBJ1-6, the V gene TRBV7-9, with 9 bases that match TRBD1. This CDR3 has 15 residues. Trimming at V came to 1 base and at J to 10 bases, leaving 5 bases not matched to a gene. CDR1 and CDR2 from the germline V gene are SEHNR and FQNEAQ (reference sequence). The CDR3, as DNA: TGTGCCAGCAGCTTAGAGGGACAGGGTGAATCACCCCTCCACTTT. It codes for CASSLEGQGESPLHF. Drawing the rest from reference TRBV7-9 and TRBJ1-6, the complete variable domain is DTGVSQNPRHKITKRGQNVTFRCDPISEHNRLYWYRQTLGQGPEFLTYFQNEAQLEKSRLLSDRFSAERPKGSFSTLEIQRTEQGDSAMYLCASSLEGQGESPLHFGNGTRLTVT.